This T cell receptor beta chain was identified during a study of cytomegalovirus exposure and HLA in healthy donors (dated 2017 in TCRdb). Context from the whole study: An earlier analysis of fewer than 750 of the donors reported approximately 300 Gb of sequence data and 117 million unique TCR beta sequences obtained from some 170 million T cells. An early release covering roughly 600 HLA-typed donors comprised 300 to 350 gigabases of sequencing data and approximately 85 million unique TCR sequences. Of the 398 genotyped donors, approximately 83% fell in the genetic ancestry cluster associated with self-reported Caucasian donors. The study aimed to test whether signatures of past pathogen exposure could be identified by cataloging public T cell receptors. The study profiled the T cell repertoires of under 700 subjects by immunosequencing and related them to cytomegalovirus serostatus. In addition to the first cohort of around 670 subjects, a separate validation cohort of around 110 different subjects was used. The study combined high-throughput TCR immunosequencing, statistical association of individual TCRs with disease status, and machine learning to predict cytomegalovirus infection status. A later analysis re-analyzed previously published TCR beta repertoires from approximately 670 donors and added high-resolution HLA genotyping to study TCR occurrence patterns. Rather than using new phenotypic data, the later analysis identified candidate immune exposures from TCR beta sequences and from how often those sequences occurred across donors. An earlier analysis of 587 of the donors used high-throughput TCR beta sequencing to judge whether each TCR beta V gene segment behaved as functional or pseudogenic. Alongside the repertoire data, information on donor age, sex, ethnicity and CMV serostatus was compiled. Genome-wide SNP genotypes for about 65% of the 666 donors were used in a later genetic analysis, which treated that subset as a discovery cohort. All discovery cohort repertoires had been generated using a single sequencing platform. HLA typing covered class I and class II loci at four-digit resolution. The number of typed donors differed by locus: roughly 629-640 for A, B, C, DRB1 and DQB1; approximately 530 for DQA1; over 600 for DPA1; and some 470 for DPB1. Because of strong linkage in the cohort, roughly five DR-DQ haplotypes were treated as single units for association and clustering. Among about 390 genotyped donors of the cohort, an average of approximately 240,000 unique TCR beta nucleotide sequences were sequenced per donor, 15% to 20% of them non-productive.

Points the paper makes about the study in general: An association between a missense DCLRE1C variant and V-gene and J-gene trimming of TCR beta chains was found in a later genetic analysis and replicated in an independent cohort. Correlated functional status among segregating V segments might reflect linkage disequilibrium, but an unknown experimental factor could not be ruled out. A few of the identified cytomegalovirus-associated TCR beta chains were confirmed in vitro to be specific for cytomegalovirus antigens. The presence/absence analyses assumed that sequencing depth was roughly uniform across donors, and that assumption may not be true. When HLA alleles, especially DR and DQ, strongly co-occurred, attributing TCR associations to individual alleles was difficult. Most TCR sequences were seen in very few donors, while some public TCRs were found in many individuals. In a later analysis, the rate of TCR association differed among HLA loci, with DRB1 alleles having the most associated TCRs and HLA-C alleles having the fewest. Broadly in line with IMGT annotations, most TCR beta V segments showed up in productive rearrangements about 87% or about 30% of the time in an earlier analysis of around 600 of the donors. CMV serostatus was the only immune exposure information available for the cohort. A later genetic analysis reported fewer N-insertions in productive TCRs among donors in an Asian-associated ancestry cluster than the approximately 670-donor mean. At a false discovery rate of 0.05, a later analysis linked approximately 18,000 TCR beta sequences to specific HLA alleles. The 87-base-pair reads could not distinguish some IMGT-functional V segments, including TRBV6-2 and TRBV6-3, so those segments were excluded. Because HLA typing was missing for some donors at each locus, association tests included only the typed subset. The authors suggested that the approach could potentially be generalized to other disease states and immunological phenotypes. The earlier analysis of some 540 of the donors excluded 15 to 20 rarely observed V segments, including chromosome 9 orphons, because counts were too low. In a later analysis, most CMV-associated TCR beta chains were found to appear HLA-restricted, with HLA associations seemingly driven largely by CMV exposure. A later analysis found that HLA-associated TCR beta chains were more clonally expanded and had lower generation probabilities than equally common non-associated chains. Several of the top co-occurrence clusters appeared to be linked to parvovirus B19, influenza, CMV and Epstein-Barr virus, according to a later analysis. A cluster of highly shared sequence variants was judged likely to be a technical artifact of the sequencing pipeline. A further reported finding was that TCR beta sequences accurately predicted the HLA-A and HLA-B alleles for most subjects in the first cohort. The study listed 170 or so TCR beta chains as associated with cytomegalovirus. This cohort had only TCR beta chains sequenced, and the lack of alpha or paired-chain data limited which features could be detected. In both the original and validation cohorts, the classifier was reported to diagnose cytomegalovirus status with high specificity and sensitivity.

Remarks on this clone: It has no known antigen specificity. Qualities for individual bases were not recorded, and no much larger clone is one base off.

In total, fewer than 750 healthy bone marrow donors made up the cohort. All cohort members were sampled while nominally healthy, although unrecorded immune exposures were likely present. The donor was CMV seropositive and was included in the group of 289 seropositive cohort members. Every donor gave a peripheral blood sample, and the peripheral blood mononuclear cells from that sample were used for TCR beta sequencing. Genomic DNA was extracted from the blood cell samples with the Qiagen DNeasy Blood Extraction Kit. Library construction relied on the immunoSEQ multiplex PCR assay. For the multiplex PCR, a mixture combining 60 forward primers for TCR Vbeta segments and 13 reverse primers for TCR Jbeta segments was used. Amplification of the CDR3 region of rearranged TCR beta genes was performed with a multiplex PCR assay on genomic DNA. Amplified TCR beta libraries were sequenced as 87-base-pair reads on the Illumina HiSeq System. The authors' analysis ran thus. Across the roughly 700 repertoires, a later analysis counted 80 million or so unique TCR beta chains, approximately 12 million of which were shared by at least two donors. Raw reads were error-corrected and collapsed into unique sequences with a nearest-neighbor algorithm that merged closely related sequences to remove PCR and sequencing errors. Alignment of CDR3 sequences to IMGT reference sequences was used to assign V, D and J gene segments. Each retained sequence needed at least a six-nucleotide match to both a V gene segment and a J gene segment. Rearrangements were called productive when the CDR3 lacked stop codons and stayed in frame with V and J; all others were non-productive. Following IMGT convention, CDR3 was defined as the stretch from the second conserved V-encoded cysteine up to the conserved J-encoded phenylalanine. The earlier analysis of 587 of the donors excluded sequences that lacked an unambiguous match to a single V gene segment. An earlier analysis of almost 600 of the donors classified V segments as functional when productive rearrangements were above 56.7% and as segregating when the standard deviation between donors was above 5%. To diagnose cytomegalovirus status from the catalog of TCR beta chain sequences, a statistical classification framework was built. A later analysis assigned V and J genes by comparing TCR nucleotide sequences with IMGT/GENE-DB human TR gene sequences. Using the TCRdist pipeline, a later analysis assigned CDR3 sequences along with most-parsimonious VDJ recombination scenarios. A later analysis defined each TCR beta chain by its CDR3 amino acid sequence plus V-gene family, and excluded reads lacking a unique V-gene family. In a later analysis, 450 to 600 highly shared, low-generation-probability nucleotide sequences were removed to address suspected cross-contamination and a sequencing artifact. A later analysis calculated a clonal expansion index for each public chain from normalized within-repertoire ranks of inferred template counts. A later analysis computed generation probabilities with a VDJ recombination model fitted to out-of-frame rearrangements, and checked the results against IGoR. In a later analysis, hypergeometric tests were used to score TCR-TCR, TCR-HLA and TCR-CMV co-occurrence, with a repertoire-size bias correction applied to TCR pairs. In a later analysis, false discovery rates were estimated by permuting HLA or CMV assignments 20 times. In a later analysis, co-occurring TCRs were grouped with DBSCAN, and TCRdist sequence similarity was added when clustering was performed within HLA-allele-positive subsets. Co-occurrence clustering excluded repertoires with fewer than 30,000 or more than 120,000 public chains, plus five with anomalous nucleotide sharing. Drawn from immuneACCESS, this table holds only the in-frame rearrangements with V and J called that TCRdb kept. Clones are partly lost; checked studies trace under half to an unresolved V gene and leave the rest unexplained. The V and J calls and clone size come from that table; D and trimming were worked out from the DNA. The sample table holds roughly 150,000 clones, of which about 85% were seen once. Around 2.5% of the sample belongs to the ten largest clones.

CDR3 length: 17 amino acids, cysteine to phenylalanine. Only CDR3 DNA remains: 51 bases, in frame from the first base. A distance of 18 bases separates the germline ends of V and J, which lose 6 bases and 1 base respectively. In the germline V gene, CDR1 corresponds to KGHSH and CDR2 to LQKENI. This clonotype was obtained from a man aged 30-40 years in good health and CMV-seropositive. The chain is assembled from TRBV18 and TRBJ2-2, with TRBD1 perhaps the D gene, on 6 matching bases. Sequencing used PBMCs. The nucleotide sequence reads TGTGCCAGCTCCCCTTACCACAGGGATATGAACACCGGGGAGCTGTTTTTT. Its amino acids are CASSPYHRDMNTGELFF.